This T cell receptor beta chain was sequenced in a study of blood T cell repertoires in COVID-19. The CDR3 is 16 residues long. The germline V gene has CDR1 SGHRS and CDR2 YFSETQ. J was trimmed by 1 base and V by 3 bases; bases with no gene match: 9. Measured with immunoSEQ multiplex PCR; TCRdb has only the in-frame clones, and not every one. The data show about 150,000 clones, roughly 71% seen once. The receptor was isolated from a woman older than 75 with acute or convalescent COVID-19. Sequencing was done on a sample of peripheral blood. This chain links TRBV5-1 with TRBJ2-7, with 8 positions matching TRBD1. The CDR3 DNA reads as TGCGCCAGCAGCTCAAACCCAGGGGGCGTATCCTACGAGCAGTACTTC. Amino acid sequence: CASSSNPGGVSYEQYF.